Each of the 15 T cell receptor beta chains below was sequenced from the same sample in a study of a mutant IDH1 vaccine in newly diagnosed glioma (dated by TCRdb to the early 2020s). The library was prepared using the immunoSEQ multiplex PCR assay. The source is immuneACCESS, and TCRdb retained only in-frame sequences with V and J called. Part of the clones is not carried over; for the studies checked, unresolved V genes explain less than half of this, and the remainder is unexplained. The sample contains 40,000 or so clones, just under 95% of them found a single time. Together, the top ten hold approximately 20% of the sample. Per the publication, the time point label means: baseline, week 1 (first vaccination visit). The sample's treatment or condition label, in plain terms: pre-vaccination baseline after standard-of-care therapy. The sample was PBMCs, taken from a glioma patient treated with radiotherapy, temozolomide or both. The receptors derive from a man aged 18 to 30 with glioma.

The chain couples TRBV18 to TRBJ1-2; 10 nucleotides agree with TRBD1. V lost 6 bases, J lost 8 bases, and 12 bases stayed unmatched. The CDR3 spans 15 residues. CDR1 is KGHSH and CDR2 is LQKENI in the germline V gene. The CDR3 loop reads CASSERDRGGGGYTF. The CDR3 nucleotides read TGTGCCAGCTCGGAAAGGGACAGGGGAGGCGGCGGCTACACCTTC.

The rearrangement uses TRBV5-6 and TRBJ1-3; unclear D gene. The CDR3 extends over 15 amino acids. V gave up 0 bases and J gave up 0 bases, with 7 bases separating them. Germline-derived CDR1 and CDR2 are SGHDT and YYEEEE. The CDR3 DNA follows: TGTGCCAGCAGCTTGGGACGGATCTCTGGAAACACCATATATTTT. Translating gives CASSLGRISGNTIYF.

The chain combines TRBV7-2 with TRBJ2-5; weak D call: TRBD2 (6 bases). The CDR3 has 14 residues. V lost 1 base to trimming and J lost 3 bases, with 9 bases between them. Germline CDR1 is SGHTA and CDR2 is FQGNSA. The CDR3 DNA is TGTGCCAGCAGCTTAGGGGGACTCGAAGAGACCCAGTACTTC. It codes for CASSLGGLEETQYF.

This chain connects TRBV4-1 to TRBJ2-6; the match to TRBD2 covers 7 bases. CDR1 is MGHRA, CDR2 YSYEKL, per germline. Trimming took 5 bases from V and 0 from J; bases not matched to a gene: 13. The CDR3 sequence is 19 residues long. This CDR3 is CASSNPGLLRSSGANVLTF. The DNA of the CDR3 is TGCGCCAGCAGCAACCCGGGACTACTAAGATCCTCTGGGGCCAACGTCCTGACTTTC.

The chain employs TRBV6-5 and TRBJ1-1, with D tentatively TRBD1 (5 bases). The CDR3 sequence is 15 residues long. Germline V CDR1 and CDR2: MNHEY, SVGAGI. Trimming took 5 bases from V and 3 from J, leaving 16 bases between them. The DNA of the CDR3 is TGTGCCAGCAGTACCTGGGGCCGGGCCGACACTGAAGCTTTCTTT. Translated: CASSTWGRADTEAFF.

V usage is TRBV7-2 and J usage is TRBJ1-6, with a weak D call TRBD1 (6 bases). From germline, CDR1 is SGHTA and CDR2 FQGNSA. The ends were cut back, 5 bases at V and 4 bases at J, with 15 bases in the middle. CDR3 size: 16 residues. The CDR3 DNA reads as TGTGCCAGCAGCGCGCCGCCAGGGGTTTATAATTCACCCCTCCACTTT. Amino acids: CASSAPPGVYNSPLHF. Looking up the rest from reference TRBV7-2 and TRBJ1-6 gives the full variable domain: GAGVSQSPSNKVTEKGKDVELRCDPISGHTALYWYRQSLGQGLEFLIYFQGNSAPDKSGLPSDRFSAERTGGSVSTLTIQRTQQEDSAVYLCASSAPPGVYNSPLHFGNGTRLTVT.

This clone was detected only once. The chain is built from TRBV19 and TRBJ2-1; D ambiguous. V dropped 8 bases and J dropped 3 bases, with 8 bases sitting between them. The germline V gene has CDR1 LNHDA and CDR2 SQIVND (reference sequence). This CDR3 is built from 12 residues. CDR3 residues: CASGDNYNEQFF. The DNA for the CDR3 is TGTGCCAGTGGAGACAACTACAATGAGCAGTTCTTC.

V gene TRBV6-6 combines with J gene TRBJ1-5; D gene uncertain. CDR3 length equals 15 residues. CDR1 and CDR2 from the germline V gene are MNHNY and SVGAGI (reference sequence). Deletions cut 2 bases from V and 0 bases from J, with 8 bases between. The CDR3 region has the DNA TGTGCCAGCAGTTACGGGAGGGCTAGCAATCAGCCCCAGCATTTT. It is translated as CASSYGRASNQPQHF.

This chain links TRBV7-2 with TRBJ2-7; 11 bases align to TRBD2. Losses at the gene ends were 1 base for V and 12 bases for J; bases not matched to a gene: 8. The CDR3 extends over 14 amino acids. Germline loops: CDR1 SGHTA, CDR2 FQGNSA. CDR3 in amino acids: CASSLDPLAGDLYF. The DNA of the CDR3 is TGTGCCAGCAGCTTAGACCCACTAGCGGGAGACCTGTACTTC. The entire variable domain, with the rest obtained from reference TRBV7-2 and TRBJ2-7, is as follows: GAGVSQSPSNKVTEKGKDVELRCDPISGHTALYWYRQSLGQGLEFLIYFQGNSAPDKSGLPSDRFSAERTGGSVSTLTIQRTQQEDSAVYLCASSLDPLAGDLYFGPGTRLTVT.

The chain couples TRBV4-2 to TRBJ1-3; D remains unclear. V dropped 0 bases and J dropped 0 bases, with 12 bases sitting between them. This CDR3 has 17 residues. The germline CDR1 and CDR2 sequences are LGHNA and YNFKEQ. In nucleotides, the CDR3 is TGTGCCAGCAGCCAAGAAGCTCACTCTCCCTCTGGAAACACCATATATTTT. Its translation: CASSQEAHSPSGNTIYF.

CDR3: CASRPDRANTEAFF. The CDR3 DNA follows: TGTGCCAGCAGGCCGGACAGGGCGAACACTGAAGCTTTCTTT. V and J are TRBV5-4 and TRBJ1-1; 8 bases are a match to TRBD1. V shed 5 bases and J 1 base; nucleotides not matched to a gene: 4. Germline values: CDR1 SGHNT, CDR2 YYREEE (reference sequence). The CDR3 has 14 amino acids.

The V gene is TRBV5-6, the J gene TRBJ1-1, with TRBD1 identical over 8 bases. Germline V CDR1 and CDR2: SGHDT, YYEEEE. The CDR3 length is 15 residues. The trim removed 1 base at V and 5 bases at J, leaving 7 bases unmatched. The DNA for the CDR3 is TGTGCCAGCAGCTTGCCGACAGGGGTGGGAACTGAAGCTTTCTTT. It is translated as CASSLPTGVGTEAFF.

The J gene is TRBJ1-2, the V gene TRBV19; 8 bases align to TRBD1. J was trimmed by 6 bases and V by 5 bases; bases with no gene match: 8. The germline V gene encodes CDR1 LNHDA and CDR2 SQIVND (reference sequence). The CDR3 is made up of 14 amino acids. CDR3 bases: TGTGCCAGTAGTCCGCGGACAGGGCTGGATGGCTACACCTTC. It specifies CASSPRTGLDGYTF.

The V gene is TRBV19, the J gene TRBJ2-2; the D is unclear. Trimming removed 3 bases from V and 6 bases from J, with 5 bases in between. Germline V lookup: CDR1 LNHDA, CDR2 SQIVND (reference sequence). The CDR3 extends over 12 amino acids. CDR3 region: CASSIRPGELFF. The DNA of the CDR3 is TGTGCCAGTAGTATTCGTCCCGGGGAGCTGTTTTTT.

This rearrangement joins TRBV2 to TRBJ1-2; 7 nucleotides match TRBD1. CDR3 length: 18 residues. V shed 6 bases and J 2 bases; nucleotides not matched to a gene: 18. CDR1 and CDR2 (germline): SNHLY, FYNNEI. The DNA for the CDR3 is TGTGCCAGCAGGTGGCCCCCTCCTGACAGGGTTCGGAACTATGGCTACACCTTC. This sequence encodes CASRWPPPDRVRNYGYTF.